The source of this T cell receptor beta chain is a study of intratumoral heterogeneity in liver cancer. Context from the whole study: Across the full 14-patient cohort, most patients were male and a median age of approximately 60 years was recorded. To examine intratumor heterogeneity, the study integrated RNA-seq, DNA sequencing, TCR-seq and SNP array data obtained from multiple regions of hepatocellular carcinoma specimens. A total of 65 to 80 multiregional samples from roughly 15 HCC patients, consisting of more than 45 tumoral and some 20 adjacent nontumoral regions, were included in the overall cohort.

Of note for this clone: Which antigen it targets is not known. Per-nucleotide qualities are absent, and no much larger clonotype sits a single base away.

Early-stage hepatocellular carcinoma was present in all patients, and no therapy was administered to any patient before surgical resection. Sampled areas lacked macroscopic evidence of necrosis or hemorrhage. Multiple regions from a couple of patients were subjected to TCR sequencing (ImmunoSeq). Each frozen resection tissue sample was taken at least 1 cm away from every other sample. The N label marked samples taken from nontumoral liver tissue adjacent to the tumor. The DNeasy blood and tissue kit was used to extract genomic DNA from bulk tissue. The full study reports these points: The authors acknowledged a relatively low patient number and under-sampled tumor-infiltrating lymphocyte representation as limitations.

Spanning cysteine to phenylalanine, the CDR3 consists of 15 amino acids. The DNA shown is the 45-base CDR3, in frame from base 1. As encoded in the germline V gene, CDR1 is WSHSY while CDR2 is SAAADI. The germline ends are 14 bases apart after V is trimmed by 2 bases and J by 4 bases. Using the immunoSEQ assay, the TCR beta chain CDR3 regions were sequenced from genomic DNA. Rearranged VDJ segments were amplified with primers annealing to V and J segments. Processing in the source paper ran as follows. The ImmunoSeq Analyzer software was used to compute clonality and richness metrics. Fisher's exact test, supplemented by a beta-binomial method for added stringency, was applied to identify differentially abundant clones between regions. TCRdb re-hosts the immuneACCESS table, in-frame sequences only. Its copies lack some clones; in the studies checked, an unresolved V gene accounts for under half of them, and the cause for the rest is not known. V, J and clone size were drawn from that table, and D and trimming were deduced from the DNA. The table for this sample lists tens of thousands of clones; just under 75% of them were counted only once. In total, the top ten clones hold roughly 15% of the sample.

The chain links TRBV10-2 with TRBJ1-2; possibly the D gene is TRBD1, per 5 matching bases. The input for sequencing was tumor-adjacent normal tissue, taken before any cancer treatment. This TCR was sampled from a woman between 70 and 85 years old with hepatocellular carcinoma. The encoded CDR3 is CASSEQRGGGYGYTF. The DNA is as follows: TGCGCCAGCAGTGAGCAACGGGGGGGAGGCTATGGCTACACCTTC.